Listed below are T cell receptor beta chains from one sample, sequenced in a study of blood T cell repertoires in COVID-19. The protocol was immunoSEQ multiplex PCR, while the TCRdb copy is restricted to in-frame clones and leaves out a portion. The table lists a few hundred thousand clones, roughly 84% of them singletons. The material sequenced was PBMCs or T cells enriched from blood (not recorded which). The receptors derive from a woman under 30 who had been exposed to COVID-19. Each CDR3 is given with its conserved first and last residue. D genes are given only for firm matches. Clone sizes are given selectively: once, few, many, or a class where the clone is expanded.

-	TRBV18	-	TRBJ1-5	CASSPGGLDQPQHF	TGTGCCAGCTCACCTGGCGGTTTAGATCAGCCCCAGCATTTT
once	TRBV19	TRBD2	TRBJ2-2	CASSTGLAGGSGGELFF	TGTGCCAGTAGTACCGGACTAGCGGGAGGTTCTGGCGGGGAGCTGTTTTTT
-	TRBV6-2/TRBV6-3	TRBD1	TRBJ2-3	CASSYLTGGGPDTQYF	TGTGCCAGCAGTTACCTGACAGGGGGAGGGCCAGATACGCAGTATTTT
-	TRBV5-6	TRBD2	TRBJ2-5	CASSTAGGRYQETQYF	TGTGCCAGCAGCACAGCGGGAGGCCGCTACCAAGAGACCCAGTACTTC
-	TRBV5-1	-	TRBJ2-1	CASSLEGYPIGKTGNEQFF	TGCGCCAGCAGCTTGGAAGGGTATCCAATAGGTAAAACGGGAAATGAGCAGTTCTTC
-	TRBV7-3	-	TRBJ1-2	CASSPSIGQPDGYTF	TGTGCCAGCAGCCCATCAATAGGACAGCCTGATGGCTACACCTTC
-	TRBV27	-	TRBJ1-6	CASSLTLEGPPLHF	TGTGCCAGCAGTTTAACCCTGGAGGGGCCACCCCTCCACTTT
-	TRBV5-8	TRBD1	TRBJ1-2	CASSSRGPYGYTF	TGTGCCAGCAGCTCCAGGGGGCCCTATGGCTACACCTTC
once	TRBV27	-	TRBJ2-6	CASSLSNSGANVLTF	TGTGCCAGCAGTTTATCCAACTCTGGGGCCAACGTCCTGACTTTC
-	TRBV7-2	-	TRBJ2-7	CASSSQGTSYEQYF	TGTGCCAGCAGCTCACAGGGGACTTCCTACGAGCAGTACTTC
-	TRBV2	TRBD1	TRBJ1-1	CASTGQGVTEAFF	TGTGCCAGCACTGGACAGGGGGTAACTGAAGCTTTCTTT
-	TRBV5-1	TRBD1	TRBJ1-1	CASSLGQGATEAFF	TGCGCCAGCAGCTTGGGACAGGGGGCCACTGAAGCTTTCTTT
-	TRBV25-1	-	TRBJ2-1	CASSEVGSRSYNEQFF	TGTGCCAGCAGTGAAGTCGGGAGTCGCTCCTACAATGAGCAGTTCTTC